This T cell receptor (beta chain) originates from a study of shared clonotypes between healthy human individuals. The V end was cut by 2 bases, the J end by 5 bases, with 10 bases between. The CDR3 has 15 amino acids. CDR1 KGHSH and CDR2 LQKENI come from the germline V gene. Over several immunoSEQ plates, each subset's genomic DNA was distributed in even portions. The table came from immunoSEQ multiplex PCR; TCRdb's copy has only in-frame clones and leaves some out. The sample lists millions of clones; roughly 96% were seen once. The V and J genes are TRBV18 and TRBJ2-6; D is ambiguous. The receptor was derived from a man aged 18 to 35 in good health. The source material was naive CD4+ T cells sorted from blood. The subset denotes: CD45RA+ positively selected. The CDR3 sequence: CASSPGSPRANVLTF. The CDR3, as DNA: TGTGCCAGCTCACCAGGGTCCCCTCGGGCCAACGTCCTGACTTTC. Filled out from reference TRBV18 and TRBJ2-6, the complete variable domain reads NAGVMQNPRHLVRRRGQEARLRCSPMKGHSHVYWYRQLPEEGLKFMVYLQKENIIDESGMPKERFSAEFPKEGPSILRIQQVVRGDSAAYFCASSPGSPRANVLTFGAGSRLTVL.